This T cell receptor beta chain was observed in a study of blood T cell repertoires in COVID-19. Study context: Acute and convalescent COVID-19 samples came from the United States, Italy and Spain. T cells, B-cell-depleted T cells, or PBMCs provided the cDNA or gDNA that served as material.

CDR1 and CDR2 from the germline V gene are GTSNPN and SVGIG (reference sequence). Germline trimming cut 3 bases from V and 2 bases from J; bases unmatched to any gene: 4. The CDR3 extends over 14 amino acids. Assay: immunoSEQ multiplex PCR; the TCRdb copy retains only in-frame clones and omits some. The sample lists fewer than 180,000 clones; approximately 84% were seen once. This TCR was sampled from an older man with acute or convalescent COVID-19. The chain has TRBV30 and TRBJ2-3, with TRBD1 identical over 8 bases. Sequenced sample: peripheral blood. CDR3 amino acids: CAWRGDRNTDTQYF. CDR3 DNA: TGTGCCTGGAGAGGGGACAGGAACACAGATACGCAGTATTTT.